This T cell receptor beta chain emerged from a study of cytotoxic CD8 clonotypes in ibrutinib-treated CLL. Sequenced by immunoSEQ multiplex PCR; TCRdb stores in-frame clones only, minus some. Of around 300,000 clones listed, more than 65% are singletons. The ends were cut back, 0 bases at V and 4 bases at J, with 9 bases in the middle. Germline assignment: CDR1 GTSNPN and CDR2 SVGIG (reference sequence). This CDR3 has 14 residues. Material: PBMCs, obtained before ibrutinib treatment. The J gene is TRBJ1-4, the V gene TRBV30; D remains unclear. This clonotype was sampled from a human donor with chronic lymphocytic leukemia. The CDR3: CAWSVGRNNEKLFF. DNA of the CDR3: TGTGCCTGGAGTGTGGGAAGGAATAATGAAAAACTGTTTTTT.